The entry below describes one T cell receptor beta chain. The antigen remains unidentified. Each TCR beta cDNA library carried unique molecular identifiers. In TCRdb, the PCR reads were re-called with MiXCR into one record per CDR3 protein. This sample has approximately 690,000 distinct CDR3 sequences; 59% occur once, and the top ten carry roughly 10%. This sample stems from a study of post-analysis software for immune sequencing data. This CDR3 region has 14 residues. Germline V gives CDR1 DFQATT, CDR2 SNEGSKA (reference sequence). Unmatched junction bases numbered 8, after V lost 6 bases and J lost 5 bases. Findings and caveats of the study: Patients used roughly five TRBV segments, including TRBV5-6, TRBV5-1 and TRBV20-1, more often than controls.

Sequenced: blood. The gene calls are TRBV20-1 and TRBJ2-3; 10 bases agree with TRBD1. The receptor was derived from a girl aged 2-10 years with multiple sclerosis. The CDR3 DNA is TGCAGTGCGCCTGACAGGGGGCGGGTAGATACGCAGTATTTT. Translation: CSAPDRGRVDTQYF.